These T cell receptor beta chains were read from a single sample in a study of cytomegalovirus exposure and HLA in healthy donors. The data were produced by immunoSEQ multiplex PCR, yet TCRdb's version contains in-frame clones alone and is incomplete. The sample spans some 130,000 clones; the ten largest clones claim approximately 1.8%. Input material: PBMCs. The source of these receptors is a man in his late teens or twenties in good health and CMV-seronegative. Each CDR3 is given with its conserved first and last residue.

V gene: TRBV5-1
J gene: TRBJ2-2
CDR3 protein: CASTTRRNPAGELFF

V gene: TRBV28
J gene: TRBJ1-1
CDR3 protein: CASALRDREAFF

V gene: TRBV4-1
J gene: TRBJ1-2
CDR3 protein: CASSPDGFMDRVYGYTF

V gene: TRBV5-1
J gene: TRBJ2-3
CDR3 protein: CASSLGSGTTDTQYF

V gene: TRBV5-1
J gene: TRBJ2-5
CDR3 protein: CASSVDSQETQYF

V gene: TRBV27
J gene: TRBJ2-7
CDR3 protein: CASSPPISGGPYEQYF

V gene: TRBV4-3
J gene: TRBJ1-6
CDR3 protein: CASSRGQGATRPPLHF

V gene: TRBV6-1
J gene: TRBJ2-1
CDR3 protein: CASSPTSASYNEQFF

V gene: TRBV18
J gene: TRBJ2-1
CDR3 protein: CASSPVATGDEQFF

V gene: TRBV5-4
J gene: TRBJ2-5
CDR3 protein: CASIRENEETQYF

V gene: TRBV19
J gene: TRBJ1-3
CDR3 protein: CASSKWESSGNTIYF

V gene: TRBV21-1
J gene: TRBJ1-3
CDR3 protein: CASSRGSGNTIYF

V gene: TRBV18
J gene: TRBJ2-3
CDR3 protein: CASFSQRASTDTQYF

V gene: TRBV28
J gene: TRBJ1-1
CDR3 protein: CASEQLNTEAFF

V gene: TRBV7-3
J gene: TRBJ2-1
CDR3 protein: CASSKGLAGYEQFF

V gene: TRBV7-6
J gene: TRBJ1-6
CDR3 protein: CASSLEAPGQGVSPLHF

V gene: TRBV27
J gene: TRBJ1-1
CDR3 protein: CASNRSPGTEAFF

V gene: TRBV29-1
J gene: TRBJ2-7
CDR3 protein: CSAEQGREQYF

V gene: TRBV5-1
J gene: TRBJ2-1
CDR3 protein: CASSFYGVERRDGVPNYNEQFF

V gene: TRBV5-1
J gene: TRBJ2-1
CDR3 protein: CASSSLAGLNEQFF

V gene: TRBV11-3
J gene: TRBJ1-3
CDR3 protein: CASSPGVGTGNTIYF

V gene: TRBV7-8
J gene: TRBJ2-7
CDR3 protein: CASTLRPLGPVFYEQYF

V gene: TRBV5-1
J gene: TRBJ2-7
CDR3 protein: CASSLAAGLDEQYF

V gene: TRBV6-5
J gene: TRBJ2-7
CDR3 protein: CASSYSASGSSYEQYF

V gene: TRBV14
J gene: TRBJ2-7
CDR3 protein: CASSLTTLTSGEQYF

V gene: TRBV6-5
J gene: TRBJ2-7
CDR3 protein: CASRPSGTGSYEQYF

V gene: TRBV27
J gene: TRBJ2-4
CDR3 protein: CASSRQGGLGWYF

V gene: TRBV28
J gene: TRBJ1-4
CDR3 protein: CATFRGGEKLFF

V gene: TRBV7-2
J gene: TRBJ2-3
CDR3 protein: CASSPHSSGGSTDTQYF

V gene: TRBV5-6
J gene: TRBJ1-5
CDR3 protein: CASSLWGRRDFNQPQHF

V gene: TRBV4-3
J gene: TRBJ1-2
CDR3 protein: CASSQFRTGNYGYTF

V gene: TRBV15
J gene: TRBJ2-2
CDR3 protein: CATSTTVNTGELFF

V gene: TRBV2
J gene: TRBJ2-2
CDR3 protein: CASIQGWTGELFF

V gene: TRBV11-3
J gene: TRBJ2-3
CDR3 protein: CASRPPRSDTQYF

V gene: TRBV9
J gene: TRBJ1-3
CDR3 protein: CASNFGGTGNTIYF

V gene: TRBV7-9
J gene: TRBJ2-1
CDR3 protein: CASSLRQFNEQFF

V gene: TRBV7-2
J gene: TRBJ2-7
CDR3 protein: CASSLEVAGDVVYEQYF